Presented here are 25 T cell receptor beta chains from one specimen sequenced in a study of tissue T cells after allogeneic stem cell transplantation. The method was immunoSEQ multiplex PCR; TCRdb's version includes in-frame clones alone and lacks a portion of them. Counted here are about 7,900 clones, more than 35% occurring once; the ten biggest clones make up approximately 8.4%. Sample time point: mouse harvest day 7 after allogeneic transplant. Tail vein injection delivered 10^7 T-cell-depleted bone marrow cells and 10^6 splenic CD5+ T cells. Sample: gut tissue. The source is a female BALB/c mouse given C57BL/6 T cells with graft-versus-host disease after an allogeneic hematopoietic cell transplant.

On this clone itself: Gene names denote mouse genes. Sequencing ends 1 residue short of the CDR3 end; the germline J gene provides the rest. The chain combines TRBV26 with TRBJ2-7; D remains ambiguous. The CDR3 runs to 12 residues. The V end lost 3 bases, the J end lost 4 bases, and 7 bases lay between the germline ends. Germline-derived CDR1 and CDR2 are KGHPV and FQNQEV (reference sequence). The CDR3 spells CASSLEGYEQYF. Partial CDR3 DNA: TGTGCCAGCAGTCTTGAGGGATATGAACAGTAC.

This clone was counted between two and nine times. Germline and genes here are mouse. Coverage ceases 1 residue before the CDR3 finishes, and the germline J gene fills in the end. The rearrangement joins TRBV24 to TRBJ1-2, with D possibly matching TRBD1 (5 bases). Per germline, CDR1 KGHTA and CDR2 FRNEEI. The CDR3 runs to 14 residues. V lost 1 base and J lost 4, with 10 bases in between. CDR3 DNA, as far as it was read: TGTGCCAGCAGTCTGTTCAGGGAGGGCTCCGACTACACC. Residues: CASSLFREGSDYT. The complete CDR3 reads CASSLFREGSDYTF.

By proportion, this clone is medium-sized (0.01 to 0.1%). Mouse names are used for the genes. The DNA ends 1 residue before the CDR3 does, and the rest of the CDR3 is filled in from the germline J gene. The V call is TRBV13-3, the J call TRBJ1-1, with TRBD1 matching over 9 bases. This CDR3 contains 15 residues. After removal of 0 bases from V and 4 bases from J, the junction contained 4 bases not matched to a gene. In germline, CDR1 is NNHDY, CDR2 SYVADS. The CDR3 bases that were read are TGTGCCAGCAGTGATGACAGGGGGCGAGGCACAGAAGTCTTC. It translates to CASSDDRGRGTEVF. The full CDR3 protein is CASSDDRGRGTEVFF.

There are a few counts of this clone. Genes and germline come from the mouse. The read is 1 residue too short to cover the CDR3 end, so that end is filled in from the germline J gene. The chain carries TRBV21 and TRBJ1-1; 8 bases map to TRBD1. TRBV21 is reported as an ORF; its role is uncertain. The V and J ends lost 2 bases and 5 bases, in that order; junction bases with no gene match: 4. CDR3 length equals 14 residues. CDR3 DNA, as far as it was read: TGTGCTAGCAGTCAAGACCGGGACAGGACAGAAGTCTTC. This gives the protein CASSQDRDRTEVF. The CDR3 in full is CASSQDRDRTEVFF.

For this clone: Mouse gene names and germline throughout. Coverage ceases 1 residue before the CDR3 finishes, and the germline J gene fills in the end. V and J are TRBV23 and TRBJ1-2; TRBD1 reflects the table's D call only, with no check against the DNA. CDR1 is KGHTA, CDR2 FQNQQP, per germline. The CDR3 contains 13 residues. Incomplete CDR3 DNA: TGCTCCAGCAGTCGCAGGGAGGGCTCCGACTACACC. It yields the protein CSSSRREGSDYT. The complete CDR3 sequence is CSSSRREGSDYTF.

This clone has only a few counts. The genes and germline here are from mouse. The read ends 1 residue shy of where the CDR3 ends; the end is completed using the germline J gene. The rearrangement links TRBV26 to TRBJ1-2; D is uncertain. The CDR3 is made up of 13 amino acids. V lost 6 bases, J lost 0 bases, and 8 bases lay in between. Germline CDR1 reads KGHPV; CDR2 reads FQNQEV (reference sequence). The sequenced CDR3 bases are TGTGCCAGCAGCCAGACATCAAACTCCGACTACACC. It yields the protein CASSQTSNSDYT. The CDR3, in full, reads CASSQTSNSDYTF.

On this clone: Genes here carry mouse names. The read terminates 1 residue before the CDR3 end, so the remaining end is supplied by the germline J gene. The chain joins TRBV12-1 to TRBJ2-7; TRBD2 matches 10 bases. Germline assignment: CDR1 SGHSN and CDR2 HYEKVE. CDR3 length: 14 amino acids. Germline trimming cut 3 bases from V and 3 bases from J; bases unmatched to any gene: 4. The sequenced part of the CDR3 DNA is TGTGCCAGCTCTTTCGGACTGGGGGTCTATGAACAGTAC. Translation gives CASSFGLGVYEQY. The whole CDR3 protein is CASSFGLGVYEQYF. The complete variable domain, with remaining parts taken from reference TRBV12-1 and TRBJ2-7, reads DSGVVQSPRHIIKEKGGRSVLTCIPISGHSNVVWYQQTLGKELKFLIQHYEKVERDKGFLPSRFSVQQFDDYHSEMNMSALELEDSAMYFCASSFGLGVYEQYFGPGTRLTVL.

A word on this clone: The genes are named according to mouse. Read data end 1 residue before the CDR3 end; the end is taken from the germline J gene. The chain joins TRBV3 to TRBJ2-7; D possibly corresponds to TRBD1 (6 bases). V lost 1 base to trimming and J lost 5 bases, with 9 bases between them. Germline CDR1 reads SNHLY; CDR2 reads FYNGKV (reference sequence). The CDR3 totals 13 residues. Partial CDR3 DNA: TGTGCCAGCAGCTTAGGGCCAGGGGATGAACAGTAC. Its protein is CASSLGPGDEQY. The complete CDR3 sequence is CASSLGPGDEQYF.

As concerns this clone: Any gene name here is a mouse gene name. The CDR3 end is not reached by the read, which stops 1 residue before it; the germline J gene fills it in. The chain employs TRBV24 and TRBJ1-3; 8 bases are a match to TRBD1. Germline CDR1 KGHTA, CDR2 FRNEEI. The CDR3 totals 15 residues. V lost 7 bases to trimming and J lost 0 bases; unmatched junction nucleotides: 5. The sequenced part of the CDR3 DNA is TGTGCCAGCATCGGACAGGGCAATTCTGGAAATACGCTCTAT. This encodes CASIGQGNSGNTLY. The entire CDR3 protein reads CASIGQGNSGNTLYF.

As regards this clone: Gene names and germline match the mouse. The read terminates 1 residue before the CDR3 end, so the remaining end is supplied by the germline J gene. This chain joins TRBV13-2 and TRBJ2-4, with 13 bases matching TRBD2. Germline CDR1 NNHNN, CDR2 SYGAGS (reference sequence). The CDR3 has 16 residues. After removal of 2 bases from V and 2 bases from J, the junction contained 2 bases not matched to a gene. The CDR3 bases that were read are TGTGCCAGCGGTGAAGGGACTGGGGGGGTTCAAAACACCTTGTAC. This encodes CASGEGTGGVQNTLY. The CDR3 reads in full as CASGEGTGGVQNTLYF.

Worth noting for this clone: Mouse germline and gene names are used. The DNA ends 1 residue before the CDR3 does, and the rest of the CDR3 is filled in from the germline J gene. The chain uses TRBV19 and TRBJ1-1; D possibly corresponds to TRBD1 (5 bases). Germline V gene lookup returns CDR1 FNHDT and CDR2 SITEND (reference sequence). The V end was cut by 1 base, the J end by 4 bases, with 5 bases between. CDR3 length: 12 residues. CDR3 sequence: CASSIRGTEVFF. The CDR3 DNA, read in part, is TGTGCCAGCAGTATAAGGGGCACAGAAGTCTTC.

As to this clone: Genes here carry mouse names. The sequenced fragment ends 1 residue before the CDR3 boundary, so the rest is inferred from the germline J gene. This chain joins TRBV19 and TRBJ1-1, with 8 bases identical to TRBD1. The CDR3 contains 16 residues. Germline CDR1 reads FNHDT; CDR2 reads SITEND (reference sequence). V trimming: 1 base; J trimming: 0 bases; junction bases outside the gene matches: 5. The sequenced CDR3 bases are TGTGCCAGCAGTATAATGCGGACAGGGCCAAACACAGAAGTCTTC. Its protein is CASSIMRTGPNTEVF. The complete CDR3 sequence is CASSIMRTGPNTEVFF.

On this clone itself: Gene names are mouse gene names. Sequencing ends 1 residue short of the CDR3 end; the germline J gene provides the rest. V and J are TRBV15 and TRBJ2-5, with 8 positions matching TRBD2. Germline CDR1 is SGHND and CDR2 is FRSKSL. The V gene end was trimmed by 2 bases and the J gene end by 6 bases; junction bases not matched to a gene: 1. CDR3 length equals 13 residues. CDR3 DNA (partial): TGTGCCAGCAGTTTACCTGGGGGGGACACCCAGTAC. Encoded protein: CASSLPGGDTQY. The CDR3 in its entirety is CASSLPGGDTQYF.

In regard to this clone: Gene names are mouse gene names. Read data end 1 residue before the CDR3 end; the end is taken from the germline J gene. The rearrangement links TRBV15 to TRBJ1-1; 9 nucleotides agree with TRBD1. Germline CDR1 SGHND, CDR2 FRSKSL. After removal of 5 bases from V and 2 bases from J, the junction contained 3 bases not matched to a gene. The CDR3 extends over 14 amino acids. The part of the CDR3 DNA that was read is TGTGCCAGCAGTCTGACAGGGGGTAACACAGAAGTCTTC. It is translated as CASSLTGGNTEVF. The CDR3 reads in full as CASSLTGGNTEVFF.

Regarding this clone: Mouse gene names and germline throughout. The read ends 1 residue shy of where the CDR3 ends; the end is completed using the germline J gene. The same CDR3 also results from other DNA sequences found in this sample. The chain is built from TRBV26 and TRBJ1-1, with TRBD1 matching 8 bases. This CDR3 spans 14 amino acids. Germline trimming cut 4 bases from V and 1 base from J; bases unmatched to any gene: 2. Per germline, CDR1 KGHPV and CDR2 FQNQEV (reference sequence). The CDR3 loop is CASSRQGANTEVFF. The CDR3 DNA, read in part, is TGTGCCAGCAGTCGTCAGGGGGCGAACACAGAAGTCTTC.

As for this clone: Gene and germline names: mouse. The read ends 1 residue early relative to the CDR3; the germline J gene fills the gap. The V call is TRBV12-1, the J call TRBJ1-2; D is possibly TRBD1 (5 bases). This CDR3 spans 13 amino acids. Germline V gives CDR1 SGHSN, CDR2 HYEKVE. Trimming removed 1 base at V and 5 bases at J, with 10 bases between. The CDR3 here is CASSLTGRSDYTF. The sequenced part of the CDR3 DNA is TGTGCCAGCTCTCTAACAGGAAGATCCGACTACACC.

By its share, this clone is medium-sized (0.01 to 0.1%). Genes and germline come from the mouse. The read comes to an end 1 residue before the CDR3 does, leaving the germline J gene to fill in the end. The genes are TRBV15 and TRBJ1-3; TRBD1 is a possible D gene (5 bases). The CDR3 runs to 15 residues. In germline, CDR1 is SGHND, CDR2 FRSKSL. V was trimmed by 7 bases and J by 2 bases, leaving 15 bases between them. The CDR3 sequence: CASTIDSGAGNTLYF. CDR3 DNA, as far as it was read: TGTGCCAGCACTATAGACAGCGGGGCTGGAAATACGCTCTAT.

Points on this clone: Any gene name here is a mouse gene name. The CDR3 end lies 1 residue beyond the end of the read and is filled in from the germline J gene. V gene TRBV3 combines with J gene TRBJ2-7; 8 bases map to TRBD2. Trimming at V came to 0 bases and at J to 2 bases, leaving 0 bases not matched to a gene. CDR3 length equals 14 residues. Germline V CDR1 and CDR2: SNHLY, FYNGKV (reference sequence). The sequenced part of the CDR3 DNA is TGTGCCAGCAGCTTAGCCTGGGGGGCCTATGAACAGTAC. Translating it yields CASSLAWGAYEQY. The full CDR3 reads CASSLAWGAYEQYF.

Of note for this clone: The germline and genes are mouse ones. The read ends 1 residue early relative to the CDR3; the germline J gene fills the gap. V usage is TRBV26 and J usage is TRBJ2-2, with 10 bases aligning to TRBD1. Germline V gene sequence: CDR1 KGHPV, CDR2 FQNQEV (reference sequence). V lost 6 bases and J lost 3; bases outside the gene matches: 4. The CDR3 loop spans 15 amino acids. The sequenced CDR3 bases are TGTGCCAGCAGCCGGGACAGGGGAGACACCGGGCAGCTCTAC. Translation: CASSRDRGDTGQLY. The whole CDR3 sequence is CASSRDRGDTGQLYF.

As regards this clone: Each gene name is a mouse one. Sequencing ends 1 residue short of the CDR3 end; the germline J gene provides the rest. This chain joins TRBV26 and TRBJ2-3; the match to TRBD2 covers 8 bases. After removal of 4 bases from V and 0 bases from J, the junction contained 6 bases not matched to a gene. Per the germline V gene, CDR1 is KGHPV and CDR2 is FQNQEV (reference sequence). The CDR3 totals 16 residues. CDR3 sequence reads: CASSPTGGLSAETLYF. CDR3 DNA, as far as it was read: TGTGCCAGCAGTCCAACTGGGGGCCTTAGTGCAGAAACGCTGTAT.

On this clone itself: Germline and genes here are mouse. The CDR3 spells CASSLVWGNQDTQYF. The CDR3 DNA, read in part, is TGTGCCAGCAGCTTAGTCTGGGGTAACCAAGACACCCAGTAC. The chain recombines TRBV3 with TRBJ2-5; D is possibly TRBD2 (6 bases). From the germline J gene comes the end of the CDR3, since the read stops 1 residue before it. Trimming cost V 1 base and J 0 bases, with 8 bases left between them. Germline CDR1 reads SNHLY; CDR2 reads FYNGKV (reference sequence). The CDR3 length is 15 residues.

For this clone: Gene names denote mouse genes. From the germline J gene comes the end of the CDR3, since the read stops 1 residue before it. The chain recombines TRBV26 with TRBJ1-6; D not certain. TRBJ1-6 carries the ORF label, with uncertain function. The V gene's germline CDR1 is KGHPV and CDR2 FQNQEV (reference sequence). This CDR3 comprises 13 residues. Trimming stripped 2 bases from V and 3 bases from J, with 2 bases between. Incomplete CDR3 DNA: TGTGCCAGCAGTCTGGACTATAATTCGCCCCTCTAC. Translating gives CASSLDYNSPLY. The full CDR3 protein reads CASSLDYNSPLYF.

This clone was counted only a few times. Gene names follow the mouse nomenclature. The read finishes 1 residue shy of the CDR3 end, and the germline J gene is used to complete it. This chain uses TRBV26 with TRBJ2-5; 7 nucleotides agree with TRBD1. The CDR3 sequence is 14 residues long. With 3 bases clipped from V and 0 bases from J, the junction kept 0 bases outside the gene matches. CDR1 and CDR2 (germline): KGHPV, FQNQEV (reference sequence). Here the CDR3 reads CASSLQGNQDTQYF. Partial CDR3 DNA: TGTGCCAGCAGTCTACAGGGGAACCAAGACACCCAGTAC.

This clone was seen only a few times. Gene names and germline refer to mouse. The CDR3 bases that were read are TGTGCCAGCAAGGGACAGACCAACGAAAGATTATTT. This gives the protein CASKGQTNERLF. The full CDR3 reads CASKGQTNERLFF. The chain links TRBV3 to TRBJ1-4; 7 nucleotides line up with TRBD1. The DNA ends 1 residue before the CDR3 does, and the rest of the CDR3 is filled in from the germline J gene. Per germline, CDR1 SNHLY and CDR2 FYNGKV (reference sequence). This CDR3 spans 13 amino acids. With 7 bases clipped from V and 3 bases from J, the junction kept 2 bases outside the gene matches.

On this clone: The genes and germline here are from mouse. Read sequence stops 1 residue before the CDR3 end, and the germline J gene provides the missing end. The chain carries TRBV3 and TRBJ2-5; 7 bases line up with TRBD1. The CDR3 covers 12 residues. From germline, CDR1 is SNHLY and CDR2 FYNGKV (reference sequence). The junction had 1 base not matched to a gene; V was cut back by 4 bases and J by 6 bases. Here the CDR3 reads CASSSTGDTQYF. The DNA read from the CDR3 is TGTGCCAGCAGCTCGACAGGGGACACCCAGTAC.